One TCR beta chain is described in this entry. This record comes from a study of blood T cell repertoires in COVID-19. Across the whole study: COVID-19 samples from acute and convalescent phases originated in the United States, Italy and Spain. Sample material is recorded as cDNA or gDNA derived from T cells, B-cell-depleted T cells, or PBMCs.

In the study's own analysis: Reference gene primer amplification gave nucleated cell count estimates. Libraries were prepared by immunoSEQ multiplex PCR; TCRdb keeps only in-frame clonotypes and omits some of them. The V and J calls and clone size come from that table; D and trimming were worked out from the DNA. Among around 200,000 clones, about 81% were seen once, and the ten largest hold about an eighth. This receptor was identified in a man aged 25 to 45 with active or convalescent COVID-19. Specimen: peripheral blood.

The DNA of the CDR3 is TGTGCCAGCAGCCAAGGGACAGGCGGAGAGACCCAGTACTTC. Protein product: CASSQGTGGETQYF. This chain connects TRBV3-1 (or the pseudogene TRBV3-2) to TRBJ2-5; 7 bases match TRBD1. Germline V CDR1 and CDR2: LGHDT, YNNKEL (reference sequence). V gave up 1 base and J gave up 4 bases; unmatched junction bases: 3. The CDR3 is 14 residues long.